This T cell receptor (beta chain) is from a study of blood T cell repertoires in COVID-19. Study in general: Researchers got acute and convalescent COVID-19 samples from the United States, Italy and Spain. PBMCs, B-cell-depleted T cells, or T cells provided the cDNA or gDNA that made up the material.

The CDR3 is 16 residues long. Trimming cost V 0 bases and J 0 bases, with 11 bases left between them. Germline assignment: CDR1 SGHRS and CDR2 YFSETQ. Assay: immunoSEQ multiplex PCR; the TCRdb copy retains only in-frame clones and omits some. The sample holds thousands of clones, 85% to 90% seen once. The receptor comes from a human donor in a cohort sampled during active COVID-19. This rearrangement joins TRBV5-1 to TRBJ2-3; TRBD2 is a possible D gene (6 bases). The source material was peripheral blood. The CDR3 DNA sequence: TGCGCCAGCAGCTTGGAGGCGGGGACTAGCACAGATACGCAGTATTTT. It specifies CASSLEAGTSTDTQYF.